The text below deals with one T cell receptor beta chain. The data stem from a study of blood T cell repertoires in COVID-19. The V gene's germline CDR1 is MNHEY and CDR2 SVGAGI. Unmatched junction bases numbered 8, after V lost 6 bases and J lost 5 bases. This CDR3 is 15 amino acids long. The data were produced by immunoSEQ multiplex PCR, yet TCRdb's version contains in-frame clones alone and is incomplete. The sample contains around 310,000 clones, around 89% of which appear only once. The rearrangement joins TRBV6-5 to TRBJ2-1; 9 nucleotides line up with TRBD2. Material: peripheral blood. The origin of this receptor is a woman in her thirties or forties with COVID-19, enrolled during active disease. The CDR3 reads CASRPTGLAHNEQFF. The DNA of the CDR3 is TGTGCCAGCAGGCCTACGGGACTAGCCCACAATGAGCAGTTCTTC.